The rows below give T cell receptor beta chains drawn from one sample of a study of human T cells and chemical hapten exposure. TCRdb used MiXCR to reprocess the RACE reads, holding one entry per CDR3 protein. The sample consists of some 180,000 distinct CDR3 sequences, approximately 20% of them appearing once. The source material was whole blood, sampled in connection with sensitization to the hapten diphenylcyclopropenone (DPC). Receptors were obtained from a woman aged 45-60 years with alopecia areata. Some clones in this sample may be carry-over from other donors' samples. CDR3s include the opening cysteine and the closing phenylalanine or tryptophan. The D gene is left open where the match is weak. Rows may omit the clone size; those that give it use once, few, many or a size class.

j_call d_call clone_size v_call cdr3_aa cdr3_nt
TRBJ2-7 TRBD1 few TRBV20-1 CSAVGQGEYEQYF TGCAGTGCCGTCGGACAGGGGGAGTACGAGCAGTACTTC
TRBJ2-3 - - TRBV5-5 CASSLGRGTDMQYF TGTGCCAGCAGCTTGGGCAGGGGAACAGATATGCAGTATTTT
TRBJ2-1 TRBD1 once TRBV6-5 CASSYRGAGGNYNEQFF TGTGCCAGCAGTTACCGTGGGGCAGGGGGAAACTACAATGAGCAGTTCTTC
TRBJ1-5 - - TRBV20-1 CSARRDYSNQPQHF TGCAGTGCTAGGAGGGATTATAGCAATCAGCCCCAGCATTTT
TRBJ1-4 - few TRBV25-1 CASSDFGSEREKLFF TGTGCCAGCAGTGATTTCGGCTCCGAACGTGAAAAACTGTTTTTT
TRBJ2-7 - - TRBV20-1 CSAQEGLRLYEQYF TGCAGTGCTCAAGAGGGGCTACGACTCTACGAGCAGTACTTC
TRBJ2-1 - - TRBV10-3 CAISESLTNNEQFF TGTGCCATCAGTGAGTCCCTGACAAACAATGAGCAGTTCTTC
TRBJ1-5 - - TRBV29-1 CSAGGVGQPQHF TGCAGCGCGGGGGGGGTTGGTCAGCCCCAGCATTTT
TRBJ2-7 - few TRBV20-1 CSARQVVSYEQYF TGCAGTGCTAGACAGGTTGTCTCCTACGAGCAGTACTTC
TRBJ2-1 - few TRBV29-1 CSVGNPKGLVSYNEQFF TGCAGCGTTGGGAACCCAAAGGGACTGGTATCCTACAATGAGCAGTTCTTC
TRBJ1-6 TRBD1 - TRBV15 CATQGTYNSPLHF TGTGCCACACAGGGGACCTATAATTCACCCCTCCACTTT
TRBJ1-6 - - TRBV30 CAWSWAAGYSPLHF TGTGCCTGGAGTTGGGCAGCGGGCTATTCACCCCTCCACTTT
TRBJ2-1 TRBD2 few TRBV14 CASRGLAGPYNEQFF TGTGCCAGCAGAGGACTAGCGGGACCATACAATGAGCAGTTCTTC
TRBJ1-1 - - TRBV7-9 CASSSFEGTEAFF TGTGCCAGCAGCTCCTTCGAAGGGACTGAAGCTTTCTTT
TRBJ1-5 - few TRBV29-1 CSVAPGGNQPQHF TGCAGCGTTGCCCCCGGGGGCAACCAGCCCCAGCATTTT
TRBJ2-5 TRBD2 few TRBV29-1 CSVGIAGIETQYF TGCAGCGTTGGAATAGCGGGAATAGAGACCCAGTACTTC
TRBJ1-1 TRBD1 few TRBV18 CASSPGTANTEAFF TGTGCCAGCTCGCCCGGGACAGCCAACACTGAAGCTTTCTTT
TRBJ2-7 - - TRBV5-1 CASSLKPSYEQYF TGCGCCAGCAGCTTGAAGCCGTCCTACGAGCAGTACTTC
TRBJ1-2 TRBD1 - TRBV18 CASSPGQGALLYGYTF TGTGCCAGCTCACCAGGACAGGGGGCTCTTCTCTATGGCTACACCTTC
TRBJ2-7 TRBD2 - TRBV20-1 CSGTREGLYYEQYF TGCAGTGGAACTCGGGAGGGCCTATACTACGAGCAGTACTTC
TRBJ1-4 - - TRBV2 CASSAGRRGSREKLFF TGTGCCAGCAGCGCTGGACGGCGGGGGTCTCGTGAAAAACTGTTTTTT
TRBJ2-1 - few TRBV27 CASSLVSVDNEQFF TGTGCCAGCAGTCTAGTCTCCGTCGACAATGAGCAGTTCTTC
TRBJ2-1 TRBD2 once TRBV11-3 CASSLGGLAGFNEQFF TGTGCCAGCAGCTTAGGGGGACTAGCGGGTTTCAATGAGCAGTTCTTC
TRBJ1-5 - - TRBV3-1 CASSQRADQPQHF TGTGCCAGCAGCCAAAGGGCGGATCAGCCCCAGCATTTT
TRBJ2-7 - many TRBV10-3 CAIRDSLRNEQYF TGTGCCATCAGAGACAGCCTCCGGAACGAGCAGTACTTC
TRBJ2-5 - few TRBV5-1 CASSTSMESGQETQYF TGCGCCAGCAGCACGTCGATGGAGAGCGGCCAAGAGACCCAGTACTTC
TRBJ1-3 - - TRBV7-9 CASSLAVSSGNTIYF TGTGCCAGCAGCTTGGCGGTCAGCTCTGGAAACACCATATATTTT
TRBJ1-3 - - TRBV7-2 CASSLVWGSGNTIYF TGTGCCAGCAGCTTAGTTTGGGGATCTGGAAACACCATATATTTT
TRBJ2-3 - few TRBV9 CASSVGSALPTDTQYF TGTGCCAGCAGCGTAGGCTCGGCACTACCCACAGATACGCAGTATTTT
TRBJ1-1 - - TRBV5-6 CASSFGAKITEAFF TGTGCCAGCAGCTTCGGGGCGAAGATCACTGAAGCTTTCTTT
TRBJ2-1 - - TRBV3-1 CASSQAGSGEQFF TGTGCCAGCAGCCAAGCAGGATCTGGTGAGCAGTTCTTC
TRBJ2-7 - few TRBV12-3/TRBV12-4 CASSLRGIFREQQYF TGTGCCAGCAGTTTACGGGGGATATTCCGTGAGCAGCAGTACTTC
TRBJ2-1 TRBD1 few TRBV11-1 CASSEGQGDYNEQFF TGTGCCAGCAGCGAGGGGCAGGGGGACTACAATGAGCAGTTCTTC
TRBJ2-2 TRBD1 few TRBV6-5 CASSYRQGNTGELFF TGTGCCAGCAGTTACCGACAGGGGAACACCGGGGAGCTGTTTTTT
TRBJ2-2 TRBD2 - TRBV6-5 CASSPPLAGSGELFF TGTGCCAGCAGCCCACCCCTAGCGGGTAGCGGGGAGCTGTTTTTT
TRBJ2-5 - few TRBV11-2 CASSPALAQETQYF TGTGCCAGCAGCCCAGCACTAGCCCAAGAGACCCAGTACTTC
TRBJ2-7 TRBD1 - TRBV5-1 CASSLRGTGYEQYF TGCGCCAGCAGCTTGCGCGGGACAGGCTACGAGCAGTACTTC
TRBJ2-1 TRBD1 few TRBV5-4 CASRLTPGQVYNEQFF TGTGCCAGCAGATTGACTCCGGGACAGGTCTACAATGAGCAGTTCTTC
TRBJ2-1 TRBD2 - TRBV10-3 CAISGGTSGDEQFF TGTGCCATCAGTGGGGGGACTAGCGGGGATGAGCAGTTCTTC
TRBJ1-2 - - TRBV12-3/TRBV12-4 CASSRDWSNYGYTF TGTGCCAGCAGCCGGGACTGGTCTAACTATGGCTACACCTTC
TRBJ2-7 TRBD2 few TRBV25-1 CASSERTSGSSTYEQYF TGTGCCAGCAGTGAAAGGACTAGCGGGAGTTCGACCTACGAGCAGTACTTC
TRBJ2-1 - - TRBV14 CASSHGGFEQFF TGTGCCAGCAGCCATGGGGGGTTTGAGCAGTTCTTC
TRBJ1-5 - - TRBV20-1 CSADRYDSNQPQHF TGCAGTGCTGACAGATATGATAGCAATCAGCCCCAGCATTTT
TRBJ1-1 - - TRBV10-2 CASSESRDLAEAFF TGCGCCAGCAGTGAGTCGAGGGATCTGGCTGAAGCTTTCTTT
TRBJ2-3 - few TRBV25-1 CASSGLPSTDTQYF TGTGCCAGCAGCGGACTCCCTAGCACAGATACGCAGTATTTT
TRBJ1-4 - many TRBV29-1 CSVMGSDEKLFF TGCAGCGTTATGGGGAGCGACGAAAAACTGTTTTTT
TRBJ2-7 - - TRBV7-9 CASSLMGTPYEQYF TGTGCCAGCAGCTTGATGGGGACACCCTACGAGCAGTACTTC
TRBJ2-5 - few TRBV5-1 CASGGGETQYF TGCGCCAGCGGGGGCGGGGAGACCCAGTACTTC
TRBJ2-5 - few TRBV20-1 CSARGAGETQYF TGCAGTGCTAGGGGCGCAGGCGAGACCCAGTACTTC
TRBJ2-3 TRBD2 - TRBV3-1 CASSQDLAGVDTQYF TGTGCCAGCAGCCAAGATCTGGCGGGAGTTGATACGCAGTATTTT
TRBJ2-7 - few TRBV11-1 CASSLLIESYEQYF TGTGCCAGCAGCTTATTGATCGAGTCCTACGAGCAGTACTTC